The 6 T cell receptor beta chains given below trace back to one sample, sequenced in a study of neurological immune-mediated disorders. One entry per CDR3 protein results from TCRdb running MiXCR on the 5' RACE reads. Among 72,000 or so distinct CDR3 sequences listed, under 20% were seen once. Input material: PBMCs. The origin of the receptors is a woman in her thirties or forties in good health.

This clonotype was seen ten or more times. The chain has TRBV7-2 and TRBJ2-1; D gene uncertain. V lost 2 bases and J 5 bases, leaving 7 bases between the germline ends. Per germline, CDR1 SGHTA and CDR2 FQGNSA. The CDR3 loop spans 13 amino acids. In DNA, the CDR3 is TGTGCCAGCAGCTTAATCACTAACAATGAGCAGTTCTTC. It translates to CASSLITNNEQFF. The full variable domain, in which reference TRBV7-2 and TRBJ2-1 provide the parts outside the CDR3, is GAGVSQSPSNKVTEKGKDVELRCDPISGHTALYWYRQSLGQGLEFLIYFQGNSAPDKSGLPSDRFSAERTGGSVSTLTIQRTQQEDSAVYLCASSLITNNEQFFGPGTRLTVL.

This clonotype was detected ten times or more. V usage is TRBV4-2 and J usage is TRBJ2-5, with 14 bases that match TRBD2. The V segment lost 4 bases and the J segment 3 bases; nucleotides outside the gene matches: 1. CDR1 and CDR2 (germline): LGHNA, YNFKEQ. This CDR3 contains 15 residues. The CDR3 nucleotides read TGTGCCAGCAGCCCGGGACTAGCGGGGGAAGAGACCCAGTACTTC. It is translated as CASSPGLAGEETQYF.

This clonotype came up many times. The chain joins TRBV3-1 to TRBJ2-2; no reliable D call. The V gene lost 0 bases and the J gene lost 1 base, with 6 bases spanning the gap. CDR3 length: 15 residues. In germline, CDR1 is LGHDT, CDR2 YNNKEL (reference sequence). DNA for the CDR3: TGTGCCAGCAGCCAAGAACATGGGAACACCGGGGAGCTGTTTTTT. Translation: CASSQEHGNTGELFF.

This clonotype was found many times. The gene calls are TRBV27 and TRBJ2-5, with no clear D. V was cut by 3 bases and J by 0 bases, with 17 bases left in between. The CDR3 sequence is 17 residues long. Per the germline V gene, CDR1 is MNHEY and CDR2 is SMNVEV (reference sequence). The CDR3 nucleotides read TGTGCCAGCAGTTTGAGTTTACCGCTGGATTACCAAGAGACCCAGTACTTC. This codes for CASSLSLPLDYQETQYF.

At least ten counts were recorded for this clonotype. This chain connects TRBV5-1 to TRBJ2-5; 7 bases agree with TRBD1. CDR1 is SGHRS and CDR2 is YFSETQ in the germline V gene. J was trimmed by 2 bases and V by 0 bases; bases with no gene match: 4. The CDR3 extends over 15 amino acids. This CDR3 is CASSLGGTAQETQYF. Written as DNA, the CDR3 is TGCGCCAGCAGCTTGGGGGGGACAGCACAAGAGACCCAGTACTTC.

This clonotype was counted ten times or more. The chain couples TRBV4-3 to TRBJ2-2; the D gene is possibly TRBD2 (5 bases). This CDR3 comprises 17 residues. Germline-derived CDR1 and CDR2 are LGHNA and YSLEER. V lost 0 bases to trimming and J lost 0 bases, with 11 bases between them. Written as DNA, the CDR3 is TGCGCCAGCAGCCAAGATGAAGGACTCTCGAACACCGGGGAGCTGTTTTTT. As protein: CASSQDEGLSNTGELFF.